Listed here are 28 T cell receptor beta chains from one sample, sequenced in a study of T cell responses to AZD1222 COVID-19 vaccine. Produced via immunoSEQ multiplex PCR; TCRdb's table is partial and in-frame only. This sample has 200,000 or so clones, with around 90% found just once. The sequences come from peripheral blood, collected on day 0 of AZD1222 vaccination. These receptors were obtained from an adult in good health.

This clone occurred once. The chain couples TRBV19 to TRBJ1-6; perhaps TRBD1 as D (6 bases). CDR1 is LNHDA and CDR2 is SQIVND in the germline V gene (reference sequence). The CDR3 sequence is 15 residues long. The V end lost 9 bases, the J end lost 8 bases, and 20 bases lay between the germline ends. The CDR3 loop is CASRGAGVLYSPLHF. In nucleotides, the CDR3 is TGTGCCAGCCGCGGTGCAGGGGTTCTCTATTCACCCCTCCACTTT.

The chain couples TRBV30 to TRBJ1-1; D may be TRBD1 (5 bases). CDR3 size: 13 residues. Trimming shortened V by 0 bases and J by 1 base, and 6 bases separated the two germline ends. Germline values: CDR1 GTSNPN, CDR2 SVGIG (reference sequence). The CDR3 nucleotides are TGTGCCTGGAGTGTGGGGGGGAACACTGAAGCTTTCTTT. This gives the protein CAWSVGGNTEAFF.

The chain couples TRBV5-4 to TRBJ2-1; TRBD1 agrees at 9 bases. J was trimmed by 8 bases and V by 1 base; bases with no gene match: 4. Germline V gene sequence: CDR1 SGHNT, CDR2 YYREEE (reference sequence). This CDR3 spans 14 amino acids. CDR3 in DNA: TGTGCCAGCAGCTTGTCGGGGACAGGGTATGAGCAGTTCTTC. Amino acids: CASSLSGTGYEQFF.

In this sample, this clone turned up once. The chain is built from TRBV6-5 and TRBJ2-5; D is perhaps TRBD1 or TRBD2 (6 bases each). Trimming took 2 bases from V and 5 from J, leaving 15 bases between them. The CDR3 spans 15 residues. Germline V gives CDR1 MNHEY, CDR2 SVGAGI. CDR3 sequence reads: CASSYGGGGGETQYF. The CDR3, as DNA: TGTGCCAGCAGTTACGGTGGAGGAGGGGGGGAGACCCAGTACTTC.

The chain has TRBV30 and TRBJ2-1, with 7 bases lining up with TRBD2. The CDR3 has 16 amino acids. The V segment lost 0 bases and the J segment 7 bases; nucleotides outside the gene matches: 12. The V gene's germline CDR1 is GTSNPN and CDR2 SVGIG (reference sequence). In DNA, the CDR3 is TGTGCCTGGAGTGTACGACGGGGGAGGGACTGGAATGAGCAGTTCTTC. It codes for CAWSVRRGRDWNEQFF.

The V gene is TRBV3-1 (or the pseudogene TRBV3-2), the J gene TRBJ2-3; D remains ambiguous. The CDR3 covers 13 residues. Trimming pared 0 bases from V and 5 bases from J, leaving 6 bases between. The germline CDR1 and CDR2 sequences are LGHDT and YNNKEL (reference sequence). The CDR3 reads CASSQDWGDTQYF. CDR3 bases: TGTGCCAGCAGCCAAGATTGGGGAGATACGCAGTATTTT.

The V and J genes are TRBV6-2 or TRBV6-3 and TRBJ1-2; no clear D gene. The CDR3 totals 13 residues. V lost 5 bases and J lost 5, with 12 bases in between. Germline V lookup: CDR1 MNHEY, CDR2 SVGEGT. The CDR3 sequence: CASSPGIPYGYTF. CDR3 coding DNA: TGTGCCAGCAGTCCCGGGATACCTTATGGCTACACCTTC.

The chain combines TRBV10-3 with TRBJ1-2; TRBD1 matches 8 bases. This CDR3 comprises 12 residues. V shed 10 bases, J shed 3 bases, and the junction held 4 bases outside the gene matches. CDR1 is ENHRY and CDR2 is SYGVKD in the germline V gene. The CDR3 coding sequence is TGTGCCACCTCAGGGGGCGACTATGGCTACACCTTC. This sequence encodes CATSGGDYGYTF.

Details on this clone: Within the sample, other DNA sequences also encode this same CDR3. The gene calls are TRBV7-2 and TRBJ1-1, with D perhaps matching TRBD1 (6 bases). The V gene lost 3 bases and the J gene lost 1 base, with 6 bases spanning the gap. Looked up from germline, CDR1 is SGHTA and CDR2 is FQGNSA. The CDR3 length is 13 residues. The CDR3: CASSLDRNTEAFF. DNA of the CDR3: TGTGCCAGCAGCTTGGACAGGAACACTGAAGCTTTCTTT.

The V gene is TRBV9, the J gene TRBJ2-5, with D uncertain. V lost 0 bases to trimming and J lost 1 base, with 10 bases between them. CDR3 length: 15 residues. CDR1 is SGDLS, CDR2 YYNGEE, per germline. The CDR3 sequence is CASSVAVGPQETQYF. CDR3 DNA: TGTGCCAGCAGCGTAGCGGTGGGCCCCCAAGAGACCCAGTACTTC.

This sequence joins TRBV7-8 and TRBJ2-2, with 9 bases aligning to TRBD1. V was pared by 7 bases and J by 5 bases, with 8 bases of the junction left unmatched. This CDR3 spans 15 amino acids. Germline V CDR1 and CDR2: SGHVS, FQNEAQ. This CDR3 is CASNLGTGWTGELFF. CDR3 DNA: TGTGCCAGCAACCTCGGGACAGGGTGGACCGGGGAGCTGTTTTTT.

The chain has TRBV7-9 and TRBJ1-5; D remains ambiguous. V lost 3 bases to trimming and J lost 2 bases, with 11 bases between them. The CDR3 runs to 15 residues. Germline V gene data show CDR1 as SEHNR and CDR2 as FQNEAQ (reference sequence). The CDR3 nucleotides are TGTGCCAGCAGCTTTTCCGCGTTAGGCAATCAGCCCCAGCATTTT. Amino acids: CASSFSALGNQPQHF.

The chain links TRBV27 to TRBJ1-1; possibly TRBD1 for D (6 bases). This CDR3 is 16 amino acids long. Looked up from germline, CDR1 is MNHEY and CDR2 is SMNVEV (reference sequence). The V end was cut by 0 bases, the J end by 1 base, with 12 bases between. DNA of the CDR3: TGTGCCAGCAGTTTATCGTTGGGGGCGCGGAACACTGAAGCTTTCTTT. Its protein is CASSLSLGARNTEAFF.

This chain links TRBV5-1 with TRBJ2-5, with 9 positions matching TRBD1. This CDR3 contains 14 residues. Germline lookup yields CDR1 SGHRS and CDR2 YFSETQ. J lost 6 bases, V lost 0 bases, and 3 bases had no gene match. The CDR3 here is CASSLDRGPQTQYF. The CDR3, as DNA: TGCGCCAGCAGCTTGGACAGGGGGCCTCAGACCCAGTACTTC.

The V gene is TRBV11-2, the J gene TRBJ2-7; D perhaps matches TRBD2 (6 bases). The CDR3 runs to 12 residues. V was pared by 6 bases and J by 5 bases, with 11 bases between. In germline, CDR1 is SGHAT, CDR2 FQNNGV. The CDR3 DNA follows: TGTGCCAGCAGTCGGACGGGGGACGAGCAGTACTTC. The encoded protein is CASSRTGDEQYF.

The sample holds many counts of this clone. The genes are TRBV6-5 and TRBJ2-1, with D perhaps TRBD1 (6 bases). This CDR3 comprises 15 residues. V was cut by 2 bases and J by 2 bases, with 10 bases left in between. CDR1 and CDR2 from the germline V gene are MNHEY and SVGAGI. The CDR3 spells CASSYGTGTYNEQFF. The CDR3, as DNA: TGTGCCAGCAGTTACGGCACAGGGACCTACAATGAGCAGTTCTTC.

The rearrangement uses TRBV6-5 and TRBJ2-2, with 9 positions matching TRBD1. Losses at the gene ends were 6 bases for V and 4 bases for J; bases not matched to a gene: 3. The CDR3 sequence is 14 residues long. Looked up from germline, CDR1 is MNHEY and CDR2 is SVGAGI. DNA of the CDR3: TGTGCCAGCAGCCGGACAGGGGTCACCGGGGAGCTGTTTTTT. The encoded protein is CASSRTGVTGELFF.

The chain joins TRBV9 to TRBJ1-3, with D possibly TRBD1 on 6 matching bases. Germline loops: CDR1 SGDLS, CDR2 YYNGEE. The V gene lost 3 bases and the J gene lost 0 bases, with 10 bases spanning the gap. CDR3 length equals 15 residues. CDR3 nucleotides: TGTGCCAGCAGCGGAACACAGGGCTCTGGAAACACCATATATTTT. This gives the protein CASSGTQGSGNTIYF.

V usage is TRBV27 and J usage is TRBJ2-1; 8 bases line up with TRBD2. The trim removed 2 bases at V and 15 bases at J, leaving 12 bases unmatched. Germline CDR1 reads MNHEY; CDR2 reads SMNVEV (reference sequence). The length of the CDR3 is 14 residues. CDR3 DNA: TGTGCCAGCAGTTTAAGTCAACCCGGGACTAGATCGTTCTTC. It codes for CASSLSQPGTRSFF.

The chain combines TRBV19 with TRBJ1-2; TRBD1 is a possible D gene (6 bases). Germline V gives CDR1 LNHDA, CDR2 SQIVND (reference sequence). CDR3 length: 12 amino acids. The germline V and J ends were trimmed by 5 bases and 7 bases, with 11 bases remaining between them. CDR3 region: CASSFTGSGYTF. CDR3 DNA: TGTGCCAGTAGTTTTACAGGGTCTGGCTACACCTTC. Drawing the rest from reference TRBV19 and TRBJ1-2, the complete variable domain is DGGITQSPKYLFRKEGQNVTLSCEQNLNHDAMYWYRQDPGQGLRLIYYSQIVNDFQKGDIAEGYSVSREKKESFPLTVTSAQKNPTAFYLCASSFTGSGYTFGSGTRLTVV.

The rearrangement uses TRBV4-1 and TRBJ1-1; D uncertain. Per the germline V gene, CDR1 is MGHRA and CDR2 is YSYEKL. Deletions cut 0 bases from V and 0 bases from J, with 11 bases between. This CDR3 has 16 amino acids. The CDR3 sequence: CASSQERITMNTEAFF. In DNA form, the CDR3 reads TGCGCCAGCAGCCAAGAACGGATTACGATGAACACTGAAGCTTTCTTT.

This chain connects TRBV4-3 to TRBJ2-5; TRBD2 matches at 9 bases. From germline, CDR1 is LGHNA and CDR2 YSLEER. The CDR3 sequence is 15 residues long. V trimming: 5 bases; J trimming: 5 bases; junction bases outside the gene matches: 9. This chain's CDR3 is CASSRVAGAGETQYF. In DNA, the CDR3 is TGCGCCAGCAGCAGAGTAGCGGGGGCCGGGGAGACCCAGTACTTC.

The chain employs TRBV14 and TRBJ2-1; maybe TRBD1 (6 bases). V dropped 4 bases and J dropped 9 bases, with 19 bases sitting between them. The CDR3 covers 15 residues. Germline CDR1 is SGHDN and CDR2 is FVKESK. The CDR3 reads CASSLQWQGTREQFF. The CDR3 region has the DNA TGTGCCAGCAGCCTTCAGTGGCAGGGGACGCGTGAGCAGTTCTTC.

The chain combines TRBV7-9 with TRBJ1-2, with D tentatively TRBD1 (5 bases). Trimming took 5 bases from V and 4 from J, leaving 17 bases between them. The CDR3 loop spans 15 amino acids. Germline CDR1 SEHNR, CDR2 FQNEAQ (reference sequence). The CDR3 loop is CASSRSGANIYGYTF. The CDR3 region has the DNA TGTGCCAGCAGCCGAAGTGGGGCTAACATCTATGGCTACACCTTC.

The chain combines TRBV7-9 with TRBJ2-7; 10 bases match TRBD1. CDR3 length: 15 residues. Germline V gene sequence: CDR1 SEHNR, CDR2 FQNEAQ (reference sequence). V shed 3 bases, J shed 6 bases, and the junction held 8 bases outside the gene matches. The CDR3 here is CASSFERDRGIEQYF. The CDR3 DNA reads as TGTGCCAGCAGCTTCGAGCGGGACAGGGGTATCGAGCAGTACTTC. Together with reference TRBV7-9 and TRBJ2-7, the CDR3 gives the full variable domain: DTGVSQNPRHKITKRGQNVTFRCDPISEHNRLYWYRQTLGQGPEFLTYFQNEAQLEKSRLLSDRFSAERPKGSFSTLEIQRTEQGDSAMYLCASSFERDRGIEQYFGPGTRLTVT.

The chain's CDR3 is CASSYPGTGEGKQYF. CDR3 nucleotide sequence: TGTGCCAGCAGTTACCCCGGGACAGGGGAAGGAAAGCAGTACTTC. This chain links TRBV6-5 with TRBJ2-7, with 10 bases identical to TRBD1. Germline CDR1 MNHEY, CDR2 SVGAGI. J gave up 8 bases and V 2 bases, and 9 bases lay outside the gene matches. The CDR3 spans 15 residues.

The chain recombines TRBV2 with TRBJ2-2; TRBD2 is a possible D gene (6 bases). This CDR3 contains 17 residues. V was pared by 5 bases and J by 4 bases, with 20 bases between. The V gene's germline CDR1 is SNHLY and CDR2 FYNNEI. The CDR3 DNA reads TGTGCCAGCAGTCCAGGAGGGTGGGGTCGTGCCACCGGGGAGCTGTTTTTT. This sequence encodes CASSPGGWGRATGELFF.

This clone was counted a single time. This rearrangement joins TRBV6-1 to TRBJ2-7; TRBD1 is a possible D gene (5 bases). Between the trimmed V and J ends, which lost 2 bases and 1 base, there was a span of 12 bases. The length of the CDR3 is 15 residues. Germline CDR1 is MNHNS and CDR2 is SASEGT. CDR3 region: CASSEQQAQSYEQYF. DNA for the CDR3: TGTGCCAGCAGTGAACAACAGGCCCAATCCTACGAGCAGTACTTC.